The T cell receptor beta chain under discussion was sequenced for a study of blood T cell repertoires in COVID-19. Source study methods: Researchers report that nucleated cell counts were estimated from reference gene primer amplification. The table came from immunoSEQ multiplex PCR; TCRdb's copy has only in-frame clones and leaves some out. The DNA gave D and trimming, while V, J and clone size come from that table. In the table there are roughly 230,000 clones, roughly 80% of which are singletons. Germline V CDR1 and CDR2: SGHVT, SQSDAQ. After removal of 7 bases from V and 7 bases from J, the junction contained 7 bases not matched to a gene. The CDR3 is 14 amino acids.

This clonotype was obtained from a woman of 80 years or more with acute or convalescent COVID-19. The chain employs TRBV7-4 and TRBJ2-3, with 11 bases aligning to TRBD2. The sequenced material came from peripheral blood. The chain's CDR3 is CASKPGLAANTQYF. For the CDR3, the DNA is TGTGCCAGCAAACCGGGACTAGCGGCTAATACGCAGTATTTT.